This T cell receptor beta chain derives from a study of radiotherapy plus CTLA-4 blockade in lung cancer (dated by TCRdb to the late 2010s). At the level of the whole study: Among enrolled patients, approximately 19% had an objective response and around 33% reached disease control.

What the authors observed across the whole study: The strongest predictors of response were reported to be early dynamic shifts in blood T cell clones along with a rise in serum interferon-beta following radiation. After treatment with radiotherapy and ipilimumab, TCR clones that originated in tumors expanded in peripheral blood.

Focal radiation therapy combined with CTLA-4 blockade (ipilimumab) was tested in patients with chemo-refractory metastatic non-small-cell lung cancer. Measured from the cysteine to the phenylalanine, the CDR3 is 16 residues long. CDR3 DNA only is kept here, 48 bases in frame from base 1. Relative to germline, V is missing 2 bases and J is missing 4 bases, with 7 bases of the junction outside any gene match. From the germline V gene, CDR1 is SGDLS and CDR2 is YYNGEE. Concerning this clone itself: What antigen it recognizes has not been identified. No base quality information exists; no much larger clone differs at one position.

The library was produced with the immunoSEQ multiplex PCR assay. The clones in this table, taken by TCRdb from immuneACCESS, are in-frame only. Not every clone is retained; where verified, under half of the shortfall comes from an unresolved V gene, and the cause of the rest is unknown. The sample table contains 40,000 or so clones; only one count was recorded for 70% to 85% of them. The top ten clonotypes cover about 8.1% of the sample. Here the chain combines TRBV9 and TRBJ2-3, with 10 bases aligning to TRBD2. The specimen was peripheral blood, collected from a patient treated with radiotherapy plus ipilimumab. This clonotype originated in a human donor with non-small cell lung cancer who had stable disease on radiotherapy plus ipilimumab. The CDR3 protein is CASSVSIAGGSDTQYF. The nucleotide sequence reads TGTGCCAGCAGCGTTTCGATAGCGGGGGGTTCAGATACGCAGTATTTT.